The 26 T cell receptor beta chains below all came from one sample that was sequenced in a study of T cells in Graves' hyperthyroidism and ophthalmopathy. The investigators amplified TCR beta CDR3 regions from RNA transcripts. TCR CDR3 regions were first amplified by RT-PCR with HTBI primers. TCRdb passed the multiplex PCR reads through MiXCR, listing each CDR3 protein once. The table has 500,000 or so distinct CDR3 sequences, 15% to 20% seen once. The sequenced sample consisted of blood. Receptor source: a woman aged 30 to 39 with Graves' ophthalmopathy.

This clonotype was found a few times. The chain recombines TRBV19 with TRBJ2-5, with 8 bases matching TRBD1. The V segment lost 6 bases and the J segment 0 bases; nucleotides outside the gene matches: 3. CDR1 is LNHDA, CDR2 SQIVND, per germline (reference sequence). The CDR3 sequence is 14 residues long. In DNA form, the CDR3 reads TGTGCCAGTAGCCAGACAGGGGACCAAGAGACCCAGTACTTC. As protein: CASSQTGDQETQYF.

This clonotype was counted once. V is TRBV20-1 and J is TRBJ1-5; 7 nucleotides match TRBD1. Germline assignment: CDR1 DFQATT and CDR2 SNEGSKA (reference sequence). V lost 5 bases to trimming and J lost 0 bases; unmatched junction nucleotides: 4. This CDR3 spans 14 amino acids. CDR3 loop: CSAWDRYSNQPQHF. In DNA form, the CDR3 reads TGCAGTGCTTGGGACAGATATAGCAATCAGCCCCAGCATTTT.

This clonotype came up many times. The chain couples TRBV4-2 to TRBJ1-2; 8 nucleotides agree with TRBD1. V lost 3 bases, J lost 4 bases, and 7 bases stayed unmatched. The CDR3 is 15 residues long. In germline, CDR1 is LGHNA, CDR2 YNFKEQ. In nucleotides, the CDR3 is TGTGCCAGCAGCCAGGACGACAGGGGCACCTATGGCTACACCTTC. Protein: CASSQDDRGTYGYTF.

This clonotype was found a few times. The J gene is TRBJ2-7, the V gene TRBV7-9; no reliable D call. Germline CDR1 and CDR2: SEHNR and FQNEAQ (reference sequence). The CDR3 is made up of 18 amino acids. V was shortened by 2 bases and J by 0 bases, with 20 bases between the two germline ends. CDR3 in amino acids: CASSLSNSGVGGSYEQYF. The CDR3 nucleotides are TGTGCCAGCAGCTTAAGTAATTCGGGCGTGGGTGGCTCCTACGAGCAGTACTTC.

This clonotype was seen many times. The chain has TRBV20-1 and TRBJ2-1, with 7 bases matching TRBD2. CDR3 length: 16 residues. The germline CDR1 and CDR2 sequences are DFQATT and SNEGSKA (reference sequence). V was pared by 0 bases and J by 5 bases, with 10 bases of the junction left unmatched. The DNA for the CDR3 is TGCAGTGCTAGAGATATCCGGCTAGCGGCCAACAATGAGCAGTTCTTC. This sequence encodes CSARDIRLAANNEQFF.

This clonotype has a count of ten or more. V and J are TRBV18 and TRBJ1-2, with D possibly being TRBD1 (5 bases). The CDR3 runs to 14 residues. Trimming stripped 8 bases from V and 0 bases from J, with 13 bases between. The germline V gene has CDR1 KGHSH and CDR2 LQKENI. The DNA for the CDR3 is TGTGCCAGCAGCCCGGGACCTCCTAACTATGGCTACACCTTC. It translates to CASSPGPPNYGYTF.

This clonotype was picked up one time. The gene calls are TRBV19 and TRBJ2-1; either TRBD1 or TRBD2 may supply D (6 bases each). CDR1 is LNHDA, CDR2 SQIVND, per germline (reference sequence). The ends were cut back, 3 bases at V and 9 bases at J, with 21 bases in the middle. The CDR3 loop spans 16 amino acids. Written as DNA, the CDR3 is TGTGCCAGTAGTATCAAGGGGGGTCGGGGCTATGGTGAGCAGTTCTTC. Its translation is CASSIKGGRGYGEQFF.

In its sample, this clonotype was seen many times. This rearrangement joins TRBV20-1 to TRBJ1-5; D possibly corresponds to TRBD1 (6 bases). Germline assignment: CDR1 DFQATT and CDR2 SNEGSKA (reference sequence). This CDR3 region has 15 residues. With 1 base removed from V and 3 bases from J, the gap between germline ends came to 13 bases. CDR3 region: CSARVYRADNQPQHF. CDR3 in DNA: TGCAGTGCTAGAGTTTACAGGGCTGACAATCAGCCCCAGCATTTT.

The chain carries TRBV7-9 and TRBJ2-7; 8 bases are shared with TRBD2. CDR3 length: 17 residues. V trimming: 2 bases; J trimming: 1 base; junction bases outside the gene matches: 10. The germline CDR1 and CDR2 sequences are SEHNR and FQNEAQ (reference sequence). This CDR3 is CASSLTIGRVWSYEQYF. The CDR3 DNA reads TGTGCCAGCAGCTTAACCATCGGGAGGGTATGGTCCTACGAGCAGTACTTC.

This clonotype showed up many times. The rearrangement links TRBV20-1 to TRBJ2-3; D gene uncertain. This CDR3 region has 11 residues. V lost 4 bases, J lost 2 bases, and 4 bases lay in between. Germline V gene sequence: CDR1 DFQATT, CDR2 SNEGSKA (reference sequence). Here the CDR3 DNA reads TGCAGTGCTAAAGACACAGATACGCAGTATTTT. Its translation is CSAKDTDTQYF.

This clonotype was seen repeatedly, ten times or more. The chain links TRBV7-2 to TRBJ1-5, with 12 bases aligning to TRBD1. The V and J ends lost 7 bases and 6 bases, in that order; junction bases with no gene match: 4. The CDR3 extends over 14 amino acids. The V gene's germline CDR1 is SGHTA and CDR2 FQGNSA. This CDR3 is CASKGQGAGQPQHF. As DNA, the CDR3 is TGTGCCAGCAAGGGACAGGGGGCCGGTCAGCCCCAGCATTTT.

This clonotype has more than one count but fewer than ten. This chain joins TRBV28 and TRBJ2-5; tentatively, D is TRBD2 (6 bases). The CDR3 runs 13 residues. Germline V gives CDR1 MDHEN, CDR2 SYDVKM. Between the trimmed V and J ends, which lost 6 bases and 7 bases, there was a span of 15 bases. CDR3 in DNA: TGTGCCAGCAGCCAACGGGGGATTGGGACCCAGTACTTC. Translating it yields CASSQRGIGTQYF.

This clonotype has only a few counts. This chain connects TRBV29-1 to TRBJ2-5; tentative D call: TRBD2 (6 bases). Trimming took 3 bases from V and 5 from J, leaving 10 bases between them. The germline V gene encodes CDR1 SQVTM and CDR2 ANQGSEA. This CDR3 is built from 12 residues. CDR3 sequence reads: CSVEEGSETQYF. DNA of the CDR3: TGCAGCGTTGAGGAGGGCTCGGAGACCCAGTACTTC. Full variable domain (missing parts from reference TRBV29-1 and TRBJ2-5): SAVISQKPSRDICQRGTSLTIQCQVDSQVTMMFWYRQQPGQSLTLIATANQGSEATYESGFVIDKFPISRPNLTFSTLTVSNMSPEDSSIYLCSVEEGSETQYFGPGTRLLVL.

Ten or more counts support this clonotype. J is TRBJ1-5 and V is TRBV12-3 or TRBV12-4; tentatively, D is TRBD1 (5 bases). The CDR3 consists of 13 residues. Trimming took off 6 bases at V and 7 bases at J, with 13 bases between the two ends. The CDR3 spells CASRGGRRQPQHF. CDR3 in DNA: TGTGCCAGCAGGGGGGGACGGCGACAGCCCCAGCATTTT.

This clonotype has a handful of counts. The chain carries TRBV5-6 and TRBJ2-1, with 7 nucleotides matching TRBD2. The germline V gene has CDR1 SGHDT and CDR2 YYEEEE. V lost 5 bases to trimming and J lost 6 bases; unmatched junction nucleotides: 5. The CDR3 contains 13 residues. The CDR3 DNA is TGTGCCAGCAGTGGACTAGGTGGCAATGAGCAGTTCTTC. This gives the protein CASSGLGGNEQFF.

The chain recombines TRBV24-1 with TRBJ2-3; 7 nucleotides agree with TRBD1. Germline values: CDR1 KGHDR, CDR2 SFDVKD. This CDR3 contains 13 residues. J lost 6 bases, V lost 7 bases, and 6 bases had no gene match. The CDR3 protein is CATRGGLGDTQYF. The DNA of the CDR3 is TGTGCCACCAGAGGGGGCCTCGGGGATACGCAGTATTTT.

This sequence joins TRBV28 and TRBJ2-3; maybe TRBD1 (5 bases). V lost 7 bases, J lost 2 bases, and 13 bases lay in between. Germline CDR1 MDHEN, CDR2 SYDVKM. This CDR3 has 14 residues. Here the CDR3 reads CASNTGFHTDTQYF. In nucleotides, the CDR3 is TGTGCCAGCAATACAGGTTTCCACACAGATACGCAGTATTTT.

This clonotype was observed a handful of times. The rearrangement links TRBV29-1 to TRBJ1-5; D uncertain. The CDR3 covers 13 residues. V was pared by 4 bases and J by 0 bases, with 7 bases between. Germline CDR1 and CDR2: SQVTM and ANQGSEA. CDR3 in amino acids: CSVGDNSNQPQHF. CDR3 bases: TGCAGCGTTGGGGATAATAGCAATCAGCCCCAGCATTTT.

This clonotype was seen a handful of times. The rearrangement uses TRBV19 and TRBJ1-2; D is uncertain. The CDR3 has 14 residues. Germline V gene data show CDR1 as LNHDA and CDR2 as SQIVND (reference sequence). The V end lost 7 bases, the J end lost 0 bases, and 12 bases lay between the germline ends. DNA for the CDR3: TGTGCCAGTACCCCAACCTTTACTAACTATGGCTACACCTTC. Translating gives CASTPTFTNYGYTF.

The genes are TRBV5-1 and TRBJ1-6; weak D call: TRBD1 (6 bases). Germline lookup yields CDR1 SGHRS and CDR2 YFSETQ. The CDR3 consists of 16 residues. V was clipped by 2 bases and J by 2 bases, with 11 bases between them. The CDR3 sequence is CASSFDRWTYNSPLHF. The CDR3 coding sequence is TGCGCCAGCAGCTTTGACAGGTGGACCTATAATTCACCCCTCCACTTT.

This clonotype occurred many times. The chain combines TRBV6-1 with TRBJ2-2; 8 nucleotides line up with TRBD2. V lost 4 bases, J lost 7 bases, and 5 bases stayed unmatched. The CDR3 is 14 amino acids. CDR1 MNHNS and CDR2 SASEGT come from the germline V gene. The CDR3 bases are TGTGCCAGCAGTGCAGCGGGAGCGAACGGGGAGCTGTTTTTT. Encoded protein: CASSAAGANGELFF.

This clonotype was recorded at least ten times. The chain joins TRBV28 to TRBJ2-7; 8 bases map to TRBD2. CDR3 length: 13 amino acids. The junction had 1 base not matched to a gene; V was cut back by 5 bases and J by 1 base. In germline, CDR1 is MDHEN, CDR2 SYDVKM. This chain's CDR3 is CASSVAGSYEQYF. CDR3 DNA: TGTGCCAGCAGTGTAGCGGGATCCTACGAGCAGTACTTC. Supplemented by reference TRBV28 and TRBJ2-7, the full variable domain reads DVKVTQSSRYLVKRTGEKVFLECVQDMDHENMFWYRQDPGLGLRLIYFSYDVKMKEKGDIPEGYSVSREKKERFSLILESASTNQTSMYLCASSVAGSYEQYFGPGTRLTVT.

This clonotype was counted many times. CDR3 bases: TGTGCCAGCAGTTTTCGTCAACCATATCGGTATACGTCCTACGAGCAGTACTTC. Protein: CASSFRQPYRYTSYEQYF. The V gene is TRBV28, the J gene TRBJ2-7; D ambiguous. Trimming took off 3 bases at V and 1 base at J, with 22 bases between the two ends. The CDR3 contains 18 residues. Germline assignment: CDR1 MDHEN and CDR2 SYDVKM.

This clonotype appeared many times. The V and J genes are TRBV3-1 and TRBJ2-3, with 7 positions matching TRBD2. J was trimmed by 3 bases and V by 2 bases; bases with no gene match: 2. Germline loops: CDR1 LGHDT, CDR2 YNNKEL (reference sequence). CDR3 length: 14 residues. DNA for the CDR3: TGTGCCAGCAGCCAAACGGGGGGTACAGATACGCAGTATTTT. It specifies CASSQTGGTDTQYF.

The V gene is TRBV6-1, the J gene TRBJ1-1; tentatively, D is TRBD1 (5 bases). This CDR3 contains 15 residues. V dropped 5 bases and J dropped 7 bases, with 20 bases sitting between them. CDR1 MNHNS and CDR2 SASEGT come from the germline V gene. CDR3 nucleotide sequence: TGTGCCAGCAGTTTCCAAGGACAATCAGTTGGTGAAGCTTTCTTT. Encoded protein: CASSFQGQSVGEAFF.

This clonotype came up many times. V usage is TRBV18 and J usage is TRBJ1-5; no definite D call. The CDR3 contains 15 residues. CDR1 and CDR2 from the germline V gene are KGHSH and LQKENI. V was shortened by 3 bases and J by 7 bases, with 16 bases between the two germline ends. The CDR3 reads CASSPRRLAGQPQHF. The CDR3 bases are TGTGCCAGCTCACCCCGGCGGTTGGCGGGGCAGCCCCAGCATTTT.